This is a list of T cell receptor beta chains from one sample in a study of a mutant IDH1 vaccine in newly diagnosed glioma. For these TCRs, the target antigens are not known. Clones were sequenced by immunoSEQ multiplex PCR, and TCRdb holds only the in-frame ones, with some missing. The table has roughly 120,000 clones, about 80% seen once; the top ten hold about 5.5%. The sample consisted of PBMCs, taken from a glioma patient whose treatment included an IDH1 peptide vaccine. The receptors were sampled from a middle-aged man with glioma. Both conserved end residues are part of each CDR3. Fields, in order: D gene, V gene, clone size, J gene, CDR3 protein, CDR3 DNA. D genes are given only for firm matches. Size values are once, few and many counts, or a class for expanded clones, and some rows have none.

D gene: -
V gene: TRBV4-3
clone size: -
J gene: TRBJ2-7
CDR3 protein: CASSPNSRGGTDRIYEQYF
CDR3 DNA: TGCGCCAGCAGCCCCAACAGCAGGGGGGGGACGGATAGGATCTACGAGCAGTACTTC

D gene: -
V gene: TRBV6-4
clone size: -
J gene: TRBJ1-5
CDR3 protein: CASSDMIPSNQPQHF
CDR3 DNA: TGTGCCAGCAGTGACATGATTCCTAGCAATCAGCCCCAGCATTTT

D gene: -
V gene: TRBV18
clone size: -
J gene: TRBJ2-5
CDR3 protein: CASSPGRGETQYF
CDR3 DNA: TGTGCCAGCTCACCTGGACGGGGCGAGACCCAGTACTTC

D gene: TRBD2
V gene: TRBV15
clone size: -
J gene: TRBJ2-1
CDR3 protein: CATSTTSGVDWSSYNEQFF
CDR3 DNA: TGTGCCACCAGCACAACTAGCGGGGTTGACTGGAGCTCCTACAATGAGCAGTTCTTC

D gene: -
V gene: TRBV9
clone size: -
J gene: TRBJ2-3
CDR3 protein: CASSVGPTDTQYF
CDR3 DNA: TGTGCCAGCAGCGTGGGGCCGACAGATACGCAGTATTTT

D gene: -
V gene: TRBV5-4
clone size: -
J gene: TRBJ1-1
CDR3 protein: CASSPQGRNTEAFF
CDR3 DNA: TGTGCCAGCAGCCCACAGGGTCGGAACACTGAAGCTTTCTTT

D gene: -
V gene: TRBV30
clone size: few
J gene: TRBJ2-7
CDR3 protein: CAWKYGRLGDYEQYF
CDR3 DNA: TGTGCCTGGAAATATGGTCGTCTAGGAGACTACGAGCAGTACTTC

D gene: TRBD1
V gene: TRBV29-1
clone size: once
J gene: TRBJ2-2
CDR3 protein: CSVRTGPNTGELFF
CDR3 DNA: TGCAGCGTCAGGACAGGGCCGAACACCGGGGAGCTGTTTTTT

D gene: TRBD1
V gene: TRBV7-9
clone size: few
J gene: TRBJ2-5
CDR3 protein: CASGDSKIQETQYF
CDR3 DNA: TGTGCCAGCGGGGACAGTAAAATTCAAGAGACCCAGTACTTC

D gene: TRBD2
V gene: TRBV7-2
clone size: -
J gene: TRBJ2-1
CDR3 protein: CASEGLAGSSYNEQFF
CDR3 DNA: TGTGCCAGCGAGGGACTAGCGGGGAGCTCCTACAATGAGCAGTTCTTC

D gene: -
V gene: TRBV5-4
clone size: few
J gene: TRBJ1-2
CDR3 protein: CASSPLHQGSNYGYTF
CDR3 DNA: TGTGCCAGCAGCCCTCTTCATCAGGGGTCCAACTATGGCTACACCTTC

D gene: -
V gene: TRBV19
clone size: -
J gene: TRBJ1-6
CDR3 protein: CASCSGVGDSPLHF
CDR3 DNA: TGTGCCAGCTGCTCAGGAGTCGGGGATTCACCCCTCCACTTT

D gene: TRBD2
V gene: TRBV29-1
clone size: -
J gene: TRBJ2-5
CDR3 protein: CSVVGLAGKYQETQYF
CDR3 DNA: TGCAGCGTTGTTGGCCTAGCGGGGAAGTACCAAGAGACCCAGTACTTC